A single sample gave rise to the 32 T cell receptor beta chains below, sequenced in a study of T cells in Graves' hyperthyroidism and ophthalmopathy. Amplification yielded TCR beta CDR3 regions, with RNA transcripts as the source. With the HTBI primer set, the TCR CDR3 went through a first round of RT-PCR. TCRdb ran MiXCR on the multiplex PCR reads and lists one entry per CDR3 protein. The profile shows about 500,000 distinct CDR3 sequences, around 15% of them singletons. Sequenced input: blood. Receptor source: a woman in her 30s with Graves' ophthalmopathy.

The chain carries TRBV6-2 or TRBV6-3 and TRBJ2-2; the match to TRBD2 covers 9 bases. CDR1 and CDR2 (germline): MNHEY, SVGEGT. The CDR3 length is 15 residues. Trimming cost V 2 bases and J 5 bases; bases outside gene matches: 3. The CDR3 spells CASSYDAGGTGELFF. CDR3 DNA sequence: TGTGCCAGCAGTTACGACGCGGGAGGGACCGGGGAGCTGTTTTTT.

This clonotype occurred many times. This sequence joins TRBV27 and TRBJ2-7; D perhaps matches TRBD2 (7 bases). There are 13 residues in the CDR3. Germline values: CDR1 MNHEY, CDR2 SMNVEV (reference sequence). The ends were cut back, 7 bases at V and 2 bases at J, with 12 bases in the middle. CDR3 region: CASKGRGAYEQYF. The CDR3 nucleotides are TGTGCCAGCAAAGGGAGGGGGGCCTACGAGCAGTACTTC.

CDR3 sequence reads: CASSRGDRGETQYF. CDR3 in DNA: TGTGCCAGCAGCCGGGGTGACAGGGGGGAGACCCAGTACTTC. The gene calls are TRBV5-8 and TRBJ2-5, with 9 bases matching TRBD1. The CDR3 has 14 amino acids. Germline V gene data show CDR1 as SGHTS and CDR2 as YDEGEE. The ends lost 4 bases at V and 5 bases at J; junction bases unmatched: 6.

At least ten counts were recorded for this clonotype. This chain's CDR3 is CASSSPPGSGTRGEQFF. The CDR3 DNA sequence: TGTGCCAGCAGTTCTCCCCCGGGTAGCGGGACAAGGGGTGAGCAGTTCTTC. The chain employs TRBV27 and TRBJ2-1; 8 bases fit TRBD2. The CDR3 has 17 residues. V trimming: 4 bases; J trimming: 9 bases; junction bases outside the gene matches: 17. Per the germline V gene, CDR1 is MNHEY and CDR2 is SMNVEV (reference sequence).

This sequence joins TRBV5-1 and TRBJ2-3; D gene unclear. V gave up 1 base and J gave up 1 base, with 10 bases separating them. This CDR3 region has 15 residues. Germline V gene data show CDR1 as SGHRS and CDR2 as YFSETQ. The CDR3 bases are TGCGCCAGCAGCTTGAAGATTCAGGGCACAGATACGCAGTATTTT. This encodes CASSLKIQGTDTQYF.

The table lists this clonotype with a few counts. V and J are TRBV6-2 or TRBV6-3 and TRBJ1-2, with no clear D. The CDR3 runs to 14 residues. Between the trimmed V and J ends, which lost 2 bases and 4 bases, there was a span of 11 bases. Per germline, CDR1 MNHEY and CDR2 SVGEGT. In DNA form, the CDR3 reads TGTGCCAGCAGTTACAAGGCCCTCCCCTATGGCTACACCTTC. Translation: CASSYKALPYGYTF.

Many counts were recorded for this clonotype. The gene calls are TRBV30 and TRBJ1-1; tentatively, D is TRBD1 (5 bases). The germline V and J ends were trimmed by 4 bases and 1 base, with 10 bases remaining between them. The CDR3 totals 13 residues. Per germline, CDR1 GTSNPN and CDR2 SVGIG (reference sequence). The CDR3 loop reads CAWTRGQNTEAFF. For the CDR3, the DNA is TGTGCCTGGACCCGTGGACAGAACACTGAAGCTTTCTTT.

This chain uses TRBV20-1 with TRBJ2-7, with TRBD1 matching over 8 bases. The CDR3 spans 15 residues. Germline loops: CDR1 DFQATT, CDR2 SNEGSKA (reference sequence). The J segment lost 1 base and the V segment lost 2 bases, leaving 7 bases of the junction unmatched. As DNA, the CDR3 is TGCAGTGCTAGACAGGGGGCCGACCTTTCCTACGAGCAGTACTTC. The encoded protein is CSARQGADLSYEQYF.

Worth noting for this clonotype: A read error may explain this, as a much larger clone is one base away. The rearrangement joins TRBV28 to TRBJ1-1; the D gene is possibly TRBD1 (5 bases). Germline CDR1 MDHEN, CDR2 SYDVKM. V lost 5 bases and J lost 5, with 18 bases in between. The CDR3 loop spans 15 amino acids. As DNA, the CDR3 is TGTGCCAGCAGTCTTCTGAAGGGGCTAGGGACTGAAGCTTTCTTT. It translates to CASSLLKGLGTEAFF.

CDR3 in amino acids: CASGWTGDYEQYF. The DNA for the CDR3 is TGCGCCAGCGGATGGACAGGGGACTACGAGCAGTACTTC. The J gene is TRBJ2-7, the V gene TRBV10-2; TRBD1 matches at 9 bases. Germline V gene data show CDR1 as WSHSY and CDR2 as SAAADI. The CDR3 loop spans 13 amino acids. V was clipped by 8 bases and J by 3 bases; unmatched bases: 5.

V gene TRBV19 combines with J gene TRBJ1-5; unclear D gene. CDR3 length: 13 residues. Germline V gives CDR1 LNHDA, CDR2 SQIVND (reference sequence). V was trimmed by 3 bases and J by 4 bases, leaving 7 bases between them. For the CDR3, the DNA is TGTGCCAGTAGTATGAGCAGGAATCAGCCCCAGCATTTT. Encoded protein: CASSMSRNQPQHF.

This clonotype was found many times. This chain uses TRBV2 with TRBJ2-2; the D is unclear. The CDR3 is 14 residues long. Germline assignment: CDR1 SNHLY and CDR2 FYNNEI. Trimming stripped 6 bases from V and 1 base from J, with 9 bases between. CDR3 nucleotides: TGTGCCAGCAGGGAACAACGGAACACCGGGGAGCTGTTTTTT. Translation gives CASREQRNTGELFF.

At least ten counts were recorded for this clonotype. The V call is TRBV6-1, the J call TRBJ1-1; D is ambiguous. CDR1 MNHNS and CDR2 SASEGT come from the germline V gene. Trimming removed 5 bases at V and 5 bases at J, with 12 bases between. The CDR3 sequence is 13 residues long. The CDR3 reads CASSSISGTEAFF. The CDR3 DNA is TGTGCCAGCAGTAGCATTTCGGGGACTGAAGCTTTCTTT.

This clonotype was counted ten times or more. The chain couples TRBV5-5 to TRBJ2-7; D gene unclear. The length of the CDR3 is 14 residues. Trimming shortened V by 6 bases and J by 4 bases, and 17 bases separated the two germline ends. Looked up from germline, CDR1 is SGHKS and CDR2 is YYEKEE (reference sequence). CDR3: CASTPDRSTYEQYF. In nucleotides, the CDR3 is TGTGCCAGCACACCGGACCGAAGCACGTACGAGCAGTACTTC.

This chain uses TRBV10-3 with TRBJ2-5, with 9 bases aligning to TRBD1. V shed 7 bases and J 5 bases; nucleotides not matched to a gene: 5. Germline V gene lookup returns CDR1 ENHRY and CDR2 SYGVKD. This CDR3 comprises 13 residues. The CDR3 loop reads CAITVGTGETQYF. DNA for the CDR3: TGTGCCATCACCGTAGGGACAGGGGAGACCCAGTACTTC.

The chain joins TRBV28 to TRBJ1-4, with 7 bases fitting TRBD1. The CDR3 extends over 16 amino acids. Per germline, CDR1 MDHEN and CDR2 SYDVKM. J gave up 2 bases and V 4 bases, and 7 bases lay outside the gene matches. As DNA, the CDR3 is TGTGCCAGCAGTTCGACAGGGATTGCCACTAATGAAAAACTGTTTTTT. This gives the protein CASSSTGIATNEKLFF.

In its sample, this clonotype was seen many times. The V call is TRBV7-3, the J call TRBJ1-6; D not resolved. This CDR3 is built from 16 residues. The V gene lost 5 bases and the J gene lost 10 bases, with 21 bases spanning the gap. Germline assignment: CDR1 SGHTA and CDR2 FQGTGA. The CDR3 sequence is CASSLPPAGSWSPLHF. The CDR3 region has the DNA TGTGCCAGCAGCCTACCCCCTGCGGGAAGTTGGTCACCCCTCCACTTT.

This clonotype was detected ten times or more. The V and J genes are TRBV10-3 and TRBJ2-1; 11 nucleotides match TRBD2. This CDR3 contains 20 residues. After removal of 3 bases from V and 2 bases from J, the junction contained 15 bases not matched to a gene. CDR1 ENHRY and CDR2 SYGVKD come from the germline V gene. The CDR3 DNA reads TGTGCCATCAGTGACCTACTAGCGGGAGAGGGGGAAGGGGCCTACAATGAGCAGTTCTTC. Its protein is CAISDLLAGEGEGAYNEQFF.

This clonotype was counted ten times or more. This chain connects TRBV28 to TRBJ1-4, with 9 bases that match TRBD1. Germline loops: CDR1 MDHEN, CDR2 SYDVKM. The length of the CDR3 is 15 residues. The trim removed 5 bases at V and 7 bases at J, leaving 8 bases unmatched. CDR3 DNA: TGTGCCAGCAGTGCCCCCACAGGGGGCGGTGAAAAACTGTTTTTT. Residues: CASSAPTGGGEKLFF. The variable domain in full, completed from reference TRBV28 and TRBJ1-4, reads DVKVTQSSRYLVKRTGEKVFLECVQDMDHENMFWYRQDPGLGLRLIYFSYDVKMKEKGDIPEGYSVSREKKERFSLILESASTNQTSMYLCASSAPTGGGEKLFFGSGTQLSVL.

This clonotype occurred a few times. V gene TRBV19 combines with J gene TRBJ2-2; D is unclear. Germline V gene lookup returns CDR1 LNHDA and CDR2 SQIVND (reference sequence). V lost 3 bases and J lost 0, with 8 bases in between. This CDR3 is 15 amino acids long. CDR3 region: CASSMRQTNTGELFF. The CDR3 bases are TGTGCCAGTAGTATGAGGCAGACGAACACCGGGGAGCTGTTTTTT.

There are a few counts of this clonotype. This rearrangement joins TRBV20-1 to TRBJ2-4, with no clear D. Trimming shortened V by 7 bases and J by 0 bases, and 13 bases separated the two germline ends. This CDR3 comprises 14 residues. Per germline, CDR1 DFQATT and CDR2 SNEGSKA (reference sequence). The CDR3 loop is CSEGSPLAKNIQYF. CDR3 coding DNA: TGCAGTGAGGGCTCGCCCTTAGCCAAAAACATTCAGTACTTC.

There are many counts of this clonotype. The chain links TRBV12-3 or TRBV12-4 to TRBJ2-7, with 8 bases matching TRBD2. The CDR3 is made up of 14 amino acids. V lost 3 bases, J lost 3 bases, and 4 bases stayed unmatched. CDR3 nucleotides: TGTGCCAGCAGTTTTTCGAGCGGGAGCTACGAGCAGTACTTC. It is translated as CASSFSSGSYEQYF.

The gene calls are TRBV15 and TRBJ2-3; no definite D call. CDR3 length equals 12 residues. CDR1 and CDR2 from the germline V gene are LNHNV and YYDKDF (reference sequence). V was cut by 4 bases and J by 5 bases, with 7 bases left in between. The CDR3 reads CATSNLRDTQYF. CDR3 nucleotide sequence: TGTGCCACCAGCAACCTTAGAGATACGCAGTATTTT.

The chain carries TRBV7-9 and TRBJ2-7; D ambiguous. In germline, CDR1 is SEHNR, CDR2 FQNEAQ (reference sequence). V shed 0 bases and J shed 6 bases, with 9 bases lying between them. CDR3 size: 13 residues. As DNA, the CDR3 is TGTGCCAGCAGCTTAGCCCCGTCGGTCGAGCAGTACTTC. Its protein product is CASSLAPSVEQYF.

This clonotype turned up a few times. The chain links TRBV14 to TRBJ2-7, with 10 bases matching TRBD1. Germline V gene lookup returns CDR1 SGHDN and CDR2 FVKESK. J lost 5 bases, V lost 3 bases, and 4 bases had no gene match. CDR3 length: 14 residues. The CDR3 sequence: CASSHWTGGNEQYF. CDR3 in DNA: TGTGCCAGCAGCCATTGGACAGGGGGTAACGAGCAGTACTTC.

The gene calls are TRBV20-1 and TRBJ1-6, with D uncertain. In germline, CDR1 is DFQATT, CDR2 SNEGSKA (reference sequence). The CDR3 has 15 residues. V was pared by 6 bases and J by 4 bases, with 16 bases between. The CDR3 loop reads CSAKVEDKYNSPLHF. In DNA, the CDR3 is TGCAGTGCCAAAGTTGAAGACAAGTATAATTCACCCCTCCACTTT.

This clonotype was recorded many times. The genes are TRBV11-3 and TRBJ2-1, with no clear D. CDR1 is SGHNT and CDR2 is YENEEA in the germline V gene. The CDR3 spans 14 residues. Deletions cut 3 bases from V and 3 bases from J, with 9 bases between. This chain's CDR3 is CASSFDGGYNEQFF. In DNA, the CDR3 is TGTGCCAGCAGCTTCGACGGCGGCTACAATGAGCAGTTCTTC.

The chain combines TRBV4-2 with TRBJ1-5; D unresolved. The CDR3 runs 14 residues. V was pared by 3 bases and J by 4 bases, with 10 bases between. The germline gives CDR1 LGHNA, CDR2 YNFKEQ. The CDR3 DNA sequence: TGTGCCAGCAGCCACCTCGGACGGAATCAGCCCCAGCATTTT. It is translated as CASSHLGRNQPQHF.

V gene TRBV28 combines with J gene TRBJ2-7; D perhaps matches TRBD1 (7 bases). From germline, CDR1 is MDHEN and CDR2 SYDVKM. The CDR3 is 14 amino acids. The V and J ends lost 8 bases and 2 bases respectively, with 16 bases between them. This chain's CDR3 is CASGRGQTTYEQYF. DNA for the CDR3: TGTGCCAGCGGGCGGGGACAGACGACCTACGAGCAGTACTTC.

This clonotype was seen ten or more times. The genes are TRBV7-8 and TRBJ1-2; no firm D call. Trimming took off 3 bases at V and 2 bases at J, with 13 bases between the two ends. The CDR3 has 15 residues. Germline loops: CDR1 SGHVS, CDR2 FQNEAQ. The CDR3 loop is CASSLGRRVNYGYTF. For the CDR3, the DNA is TGTGCCAGCAGCTTGGGCCGGCGGGTGAACTATGGCTACACCTTC. Drawing the rest from reference TRBV7-8 and TRBJ1-2, the complete variable domain is GAGVSQSPRYKVAKRGQDVALRCDPISGHVSLFWYQQALGQGPEFLTYFQNEAQLDKSGLPSDRFFAERPEGSVSTLKIQRTQQEDSAVYLCASSLGRRVNYGYTFGSGTRLTVV.

This clonotype was seen ten or more times. The chain employs TRBV27 and TRBJ2-7; 14 bases fit TRBD2. The CDR3 covers 14 residues. Germline V gives CDR1 MNHEY, CDR2 SMNVEV (reference sequence). V shed 3 bases and J 6 bases; nucleotides not matched to a gene: 1. DNA for the CDR3: TGTGCCAGCAGTTTGGGACTAGCGGGAGCCGAGCAGTACTTC. Translated, it gives CASSLGLAGAEQYF.

The genes are TRBV4-3 and TRBJ2-7, with 9 nucleotides matching TRBD1. J lost 5 bases, V lost 3 bases, and 8 bases had no gene match. Germline V gene sequence: CDR1 LGHNA, CDR2 YSLEER. CDR3 size: 15 residues. The CDR3 nucleotides read TGCGCCAGCAGCCAGCTACACAGGGGGCTCGACGAGCAGTACTTC. Amino acids: CASSQLHRGLDEQYF.